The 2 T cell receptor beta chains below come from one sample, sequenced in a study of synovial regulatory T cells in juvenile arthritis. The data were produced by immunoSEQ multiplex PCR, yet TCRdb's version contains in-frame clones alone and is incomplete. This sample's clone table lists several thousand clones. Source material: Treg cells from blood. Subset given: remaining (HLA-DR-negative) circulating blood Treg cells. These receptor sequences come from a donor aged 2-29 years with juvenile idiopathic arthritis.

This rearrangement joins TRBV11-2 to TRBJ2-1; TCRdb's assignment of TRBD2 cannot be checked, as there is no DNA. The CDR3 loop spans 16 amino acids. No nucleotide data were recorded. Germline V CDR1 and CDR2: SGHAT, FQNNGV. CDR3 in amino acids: CASSLGRGFLYNEQFF.

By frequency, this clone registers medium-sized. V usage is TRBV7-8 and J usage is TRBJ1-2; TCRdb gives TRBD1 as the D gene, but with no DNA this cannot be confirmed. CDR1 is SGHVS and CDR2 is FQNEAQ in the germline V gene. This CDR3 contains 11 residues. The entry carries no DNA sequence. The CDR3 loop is CASSSQEVYTF.